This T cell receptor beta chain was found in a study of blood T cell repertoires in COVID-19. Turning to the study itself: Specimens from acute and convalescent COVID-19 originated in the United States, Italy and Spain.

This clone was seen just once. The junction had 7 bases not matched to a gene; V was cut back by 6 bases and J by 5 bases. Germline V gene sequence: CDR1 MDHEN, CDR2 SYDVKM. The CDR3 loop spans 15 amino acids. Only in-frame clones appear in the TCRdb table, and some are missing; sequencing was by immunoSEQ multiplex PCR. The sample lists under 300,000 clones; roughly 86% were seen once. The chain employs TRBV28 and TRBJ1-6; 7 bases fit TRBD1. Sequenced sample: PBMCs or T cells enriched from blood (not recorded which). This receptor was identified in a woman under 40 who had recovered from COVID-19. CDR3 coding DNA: TGTGCCAGCAGACAGGGGCCCATCCATAATTCACCCCTCCACTTT. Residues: CASRQGPIHNSPLHF.